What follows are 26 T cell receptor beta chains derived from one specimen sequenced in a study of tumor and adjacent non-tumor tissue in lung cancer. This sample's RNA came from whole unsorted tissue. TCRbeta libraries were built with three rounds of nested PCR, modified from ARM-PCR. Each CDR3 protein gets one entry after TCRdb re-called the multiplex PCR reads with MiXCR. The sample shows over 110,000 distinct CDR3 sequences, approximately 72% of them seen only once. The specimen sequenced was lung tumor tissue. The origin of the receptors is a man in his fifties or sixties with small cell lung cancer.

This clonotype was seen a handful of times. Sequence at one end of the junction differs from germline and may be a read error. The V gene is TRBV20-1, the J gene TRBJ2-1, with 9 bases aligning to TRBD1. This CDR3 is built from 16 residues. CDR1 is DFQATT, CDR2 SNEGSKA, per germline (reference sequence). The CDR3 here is CSARDLDRGSYNEQFF. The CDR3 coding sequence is TGTAGTGCTAGAGACCTGGACAGGGGATCCTACAATGAGCAGTTCTTC.

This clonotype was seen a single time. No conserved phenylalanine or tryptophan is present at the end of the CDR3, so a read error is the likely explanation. CDR3: CSASNLGGGGLAARGYNEQFL. The CDR3 DNA reads TGCAGTGCTAGTAATTTGGGGGGAGGCGGTCTAGCGGCCAGAGGGTATAATGAGCAGTTCTTA. This chain uses TRBV20-1 with TRBJ2-1; TRBD2 aligns across 7 bases. This CDR3 region has 21 residues. Germline CDR1 reads DFQATT; CDR2 reads SNEGSKA (reference sequence). Trimming cost V 3 bases and J 7 bases; bases outside gene matches: 30.

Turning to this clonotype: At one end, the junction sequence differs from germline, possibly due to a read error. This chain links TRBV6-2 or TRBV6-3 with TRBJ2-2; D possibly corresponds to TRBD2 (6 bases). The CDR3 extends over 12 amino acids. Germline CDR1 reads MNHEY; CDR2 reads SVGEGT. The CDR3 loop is CTSSSLAGELLF. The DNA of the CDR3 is TGTACCAGCAGTTCACTAGCCGGGGAGCTGTTGTTT.

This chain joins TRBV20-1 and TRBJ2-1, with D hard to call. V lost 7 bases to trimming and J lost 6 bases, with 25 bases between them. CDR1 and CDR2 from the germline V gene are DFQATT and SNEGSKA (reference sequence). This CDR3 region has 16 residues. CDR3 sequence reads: CSGVPVVLDAGNEQFF. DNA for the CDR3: TGCAGTGGGGTTCCTGTAGTGCTAGACGCCGGCAATGAGCAGTTCTTC.

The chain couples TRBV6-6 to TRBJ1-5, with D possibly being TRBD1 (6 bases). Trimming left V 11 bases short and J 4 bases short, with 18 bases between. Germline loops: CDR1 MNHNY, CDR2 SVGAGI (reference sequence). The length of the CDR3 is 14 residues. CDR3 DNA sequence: TGTGCCTGCATTCCGGGACATCGGAATCAGCCCCAGCATTTT. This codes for CACIPGHRNQPQHF.

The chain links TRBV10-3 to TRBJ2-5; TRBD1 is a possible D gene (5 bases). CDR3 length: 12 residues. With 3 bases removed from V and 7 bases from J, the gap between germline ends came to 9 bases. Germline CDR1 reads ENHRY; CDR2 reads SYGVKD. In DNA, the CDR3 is TGTGCCATCAGTGACAGGGAAGTGACCCAGTACTTC. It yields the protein CAISDREVTQYF.

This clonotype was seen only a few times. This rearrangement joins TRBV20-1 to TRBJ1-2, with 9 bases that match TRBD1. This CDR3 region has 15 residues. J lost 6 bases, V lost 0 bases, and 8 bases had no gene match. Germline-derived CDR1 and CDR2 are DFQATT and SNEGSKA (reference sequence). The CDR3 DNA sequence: TGCAGTGCTAGAGACAACTCACAGGGGGCAGATGGCTACACCTTC. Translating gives CSARDNSQGADGYTF.

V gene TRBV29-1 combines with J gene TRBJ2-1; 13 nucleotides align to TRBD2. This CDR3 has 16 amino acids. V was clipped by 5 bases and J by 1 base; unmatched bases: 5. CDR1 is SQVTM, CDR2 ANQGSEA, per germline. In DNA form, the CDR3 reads TGCAGCGTTCTACCGGGACTAGCGGGATCCTACAATGAGCAGTTCTTC. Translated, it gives CSVLPGLAGSYNEQFF.

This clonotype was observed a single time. The DNA of the CDR3 is TGCAGTGCTTCTACACAGGGTTCTCGGCCCCAGCATTTT. It encodes CSASTQGSRPQHF. V and J are TRBV20-1 and TRBJ1-5, with a weak D call TRBD1 (6 bases). This CDR3 spans 13 amino acids. From germline, CDR1 is DFQATT and CDR2 SNEGSKA (reference sequence). The V gene lost 5 bases and the J gene lost 9 bases, with 17 bases spanning the gap.

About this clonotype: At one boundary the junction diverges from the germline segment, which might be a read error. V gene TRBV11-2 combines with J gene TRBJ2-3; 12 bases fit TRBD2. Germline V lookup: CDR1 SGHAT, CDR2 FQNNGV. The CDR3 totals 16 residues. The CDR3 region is CVSSPRASGRGYTQYF. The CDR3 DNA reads TGTGTCAGCAGCCCCCGTGCTAGCGGGAGGGGCTATACGCAGTATTTT.

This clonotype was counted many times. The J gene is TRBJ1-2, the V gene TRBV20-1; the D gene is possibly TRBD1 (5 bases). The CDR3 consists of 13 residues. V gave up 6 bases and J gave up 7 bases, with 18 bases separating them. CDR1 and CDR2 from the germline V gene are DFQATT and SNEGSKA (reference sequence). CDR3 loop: CSAFPPGRGGYTF. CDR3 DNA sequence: TGCAGTGCATTTCCCCCAGGGAGGGGTGGCTACACCTTC.

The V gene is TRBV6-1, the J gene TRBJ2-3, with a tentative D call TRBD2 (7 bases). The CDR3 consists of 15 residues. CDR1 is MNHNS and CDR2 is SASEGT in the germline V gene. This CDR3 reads CISCEGGYSTDTQYF. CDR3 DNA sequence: TGTATCAGCTGCGAGGGGGGGTATAGCACAGATACGCAGTATTTT.

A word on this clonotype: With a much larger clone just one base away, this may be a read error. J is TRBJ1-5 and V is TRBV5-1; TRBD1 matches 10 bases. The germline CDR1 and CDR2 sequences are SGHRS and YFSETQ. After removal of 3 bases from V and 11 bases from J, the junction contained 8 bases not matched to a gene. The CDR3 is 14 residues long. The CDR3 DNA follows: TGCGCCAGCAGCTCCGGGACAGGGGAACAGTCCCAGCATTTT. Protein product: CASSSGTGEQSQHF.

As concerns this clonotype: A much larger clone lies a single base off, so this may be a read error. The CDR3, as DNA: TGTGCCAGCAGACTCCCAGGCGCGGGCTACGAGCAGTACTTC. This translates into CASRLPGAGYEQYF. This sequence joins TRBV6-6 and TRBJ2-7; TRBD2 is a possible D gene (5 bases). The CDR3 loop spans 14 amino acids. V was clipped by 6 bases and J by 3 bases, with 15 bases between them. Per the germline V gene, CDR1 is MNHNY and CDR2 is SVGAGI (reference sequence).

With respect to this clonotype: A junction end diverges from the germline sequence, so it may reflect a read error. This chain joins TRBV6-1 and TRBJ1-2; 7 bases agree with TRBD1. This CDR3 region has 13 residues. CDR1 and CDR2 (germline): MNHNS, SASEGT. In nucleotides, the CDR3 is TGTGCCACCAGTCCGGACAGGTCTCTCGGCTACACCTTC. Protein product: CATSPDRSLGYTF.

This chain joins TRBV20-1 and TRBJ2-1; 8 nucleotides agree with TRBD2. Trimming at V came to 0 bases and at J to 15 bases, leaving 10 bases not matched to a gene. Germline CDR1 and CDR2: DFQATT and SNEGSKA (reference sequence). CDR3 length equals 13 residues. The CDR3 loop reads CSARDHTAGGLFF. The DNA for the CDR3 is TGCAGTGCTAGAGATCATACGGCGGGAGGTTTGTTCTTC.

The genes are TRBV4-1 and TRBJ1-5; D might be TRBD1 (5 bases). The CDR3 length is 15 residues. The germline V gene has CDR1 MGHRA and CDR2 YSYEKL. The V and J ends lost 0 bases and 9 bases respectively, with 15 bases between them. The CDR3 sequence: CASSQEWQGRRPQHF. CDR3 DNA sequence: TGCGCCAGCAGCCAAGAATGGCAGGGAAGGCGGCCCCAGCATTTT.

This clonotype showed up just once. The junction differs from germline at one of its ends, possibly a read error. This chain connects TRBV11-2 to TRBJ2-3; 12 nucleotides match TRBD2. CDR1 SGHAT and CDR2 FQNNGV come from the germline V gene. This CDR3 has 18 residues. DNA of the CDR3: TGTGCCAGCAACTCACTTCTCCTAGCGGGAGGGCCCACAGTTACGCAGTATTTT. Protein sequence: CASNSLLLAGGPTVTQYF.

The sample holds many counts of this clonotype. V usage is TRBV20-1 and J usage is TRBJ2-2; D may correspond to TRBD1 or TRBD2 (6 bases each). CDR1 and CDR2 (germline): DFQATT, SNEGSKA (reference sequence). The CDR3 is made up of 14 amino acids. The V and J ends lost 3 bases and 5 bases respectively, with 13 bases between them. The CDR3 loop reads CSASGGASTGELFF. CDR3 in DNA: TGCAGTGCTAGCGGGGGCGCGAGTACCGGGGAGCTGTTTTTT.

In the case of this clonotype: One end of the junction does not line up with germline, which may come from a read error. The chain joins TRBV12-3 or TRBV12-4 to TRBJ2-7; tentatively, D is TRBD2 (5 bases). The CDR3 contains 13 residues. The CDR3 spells CASILAISYGQYF. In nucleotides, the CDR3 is TGTGCCAGCATTTTAGCGATTTCCTACGGGCAATACTTC.

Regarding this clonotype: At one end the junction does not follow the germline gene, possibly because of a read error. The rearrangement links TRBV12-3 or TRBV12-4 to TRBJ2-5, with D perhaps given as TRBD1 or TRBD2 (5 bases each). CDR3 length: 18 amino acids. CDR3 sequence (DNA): TGTGCTAGCAGCTACCGCCGGGACCCCAAGCTATACCAAGAGACCCAGTACTTC. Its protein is CASSYRRDPKLYQETQYF.

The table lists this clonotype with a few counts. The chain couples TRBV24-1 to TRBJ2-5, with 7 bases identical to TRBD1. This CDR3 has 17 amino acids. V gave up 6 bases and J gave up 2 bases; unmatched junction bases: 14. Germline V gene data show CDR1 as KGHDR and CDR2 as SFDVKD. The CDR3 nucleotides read TGTGCCACCAGTACAACCCGAACTCCGACAGGGCAAGAGACCCAGTACTTC. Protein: CATSTTRTPTGQETQYF.

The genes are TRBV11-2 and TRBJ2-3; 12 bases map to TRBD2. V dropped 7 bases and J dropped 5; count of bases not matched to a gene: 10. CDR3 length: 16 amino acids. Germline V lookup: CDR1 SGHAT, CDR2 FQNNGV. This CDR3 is CASNTLAGGPVDTQYF. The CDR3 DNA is TGTGCCAGCAACACCCTAGCGGGAGGGCCGGTAGATACGCAGTATTTT.

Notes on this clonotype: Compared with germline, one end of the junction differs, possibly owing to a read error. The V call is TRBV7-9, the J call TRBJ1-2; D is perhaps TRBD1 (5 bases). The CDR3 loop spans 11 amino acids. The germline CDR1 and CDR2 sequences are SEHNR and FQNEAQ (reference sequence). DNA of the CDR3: TGTACCAGCAGCCCTGGCACGGGGGACACCTTC. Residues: CTSSPGTGDTF.

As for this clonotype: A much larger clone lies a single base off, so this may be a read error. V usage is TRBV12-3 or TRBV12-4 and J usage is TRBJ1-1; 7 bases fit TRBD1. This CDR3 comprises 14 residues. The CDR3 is CATSRSSGQVEAFF. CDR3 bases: TGTGCCACCAGTCGATCTTCTGGACAGGTTGAAGCTTTCTTT.

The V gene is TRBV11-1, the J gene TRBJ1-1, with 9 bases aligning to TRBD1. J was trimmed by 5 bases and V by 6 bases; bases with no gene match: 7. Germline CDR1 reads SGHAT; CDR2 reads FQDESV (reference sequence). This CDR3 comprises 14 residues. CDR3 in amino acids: CASSPGQGKTEAFF. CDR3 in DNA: TGTGCCAGCAGTCCAGGACAGGGGAAAACTGAAGCTTTCTTT. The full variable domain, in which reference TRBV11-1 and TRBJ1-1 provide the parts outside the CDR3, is EAEVAQSPRYKITEKSQAVAFWCDPISGHATLYWYRQILGQGPELLVQFQDESVVDDSQLPKDRFSAERLKGVDSTLKIQPAELGDSAMYLCASSPGQGKTEAFFGQGTRLTVV.